This TCR beta chain was recorded in a study of blood T cell repertoires in COVID-19. Turning to the study itself: The United States, Italy and Spain provided the acute and convalescent COVID-19 samples.

The CDR3 totals 17 residues. Germline-derived CDR1 and CDR2 are MDHEN and SYDVKM. Germline trimming cut 6 bases from V and 2 bases from J; bases unmatched to any gene: 12. TCRdb's copy holds only in-frame clones and misses some; the assay was immunoSEQ multiplex PCR. The sample includes around 30,000 clones, approximately 71% of them seen just once. The sequencing sample was made of peripheral blood. The clonotype comes from an elderly man with active or convalescent COVID-19. The chain joins TRBV28 to TRBJ2-3, with TRBD2 identical over 9 bases. CDR3 DNA sequence: TGTGCCAGCAGGGAATCTGGGCTAGCGGGACACACAGATACGCAGTATTTT. This codes for CASRESGLAGHTDTQYF. Variable domain in full (rest from reference TRBV28 and TRBJ2-3): DVKVTQSSRYLVKRTGEKVFLECVQDMDHENMFWYRQDPGLGLRLIYFSYDVKMKEKGDIPEGYSVSREKKERFSLILESASTNQTSMYLCASRESGLAGHTDTQYFGPGTRLTVL.